One T cell receptor beta chain is described in this entry. What it binds is not known. The 5'RACE method, run with constant-segment primers, produced TCR alpha and TCR beta cDNA libraries (carrying sample barcodes and UMIs). TCRdb fed the 5' RACE reads into MiXCR, producing one record per CDR3 protein. The table has roughly 200,000 distinct CDR3 sequences, approximately 20% seen once; the top ten hold roughly 2.3%. The source of the sample is a study of T-cell memory formation after mild COVID-19. The overall study: Most TCR clusters belonged to a single donor.

Study-wide points: Contracting CD8+ clones were enriched in EMRA, CD4+ mainly in CM and EM. A second wave expanding day 15 to 37 was CD4+-biased; contracting clones were balanced.

The receptor was derived from an adult woman who had mild COVID-19 (a few samples of this study predate the infection). Cell type and time point are not known. The sequencing sample was made of PBMCs or a T cell subset sorted from them (not recorded which).

The CDR3 loop reads CASGSEAGEQYF. The CDR3 bases are TGTGCTAGTGGTTCCGAAGCGGGGGAGCAGTACTTC. The rearrangement uses TRBV12-5 and TRBJ2-7; 7 bases agree with TRBD2. Trimming at V came to 4 bases and at J to 7 bases, leaving 4 bases not matched to a gene. The CDR3 contains 12 residues. From germline, CDR1 is LGHNT and CDR2 FRNRAP.